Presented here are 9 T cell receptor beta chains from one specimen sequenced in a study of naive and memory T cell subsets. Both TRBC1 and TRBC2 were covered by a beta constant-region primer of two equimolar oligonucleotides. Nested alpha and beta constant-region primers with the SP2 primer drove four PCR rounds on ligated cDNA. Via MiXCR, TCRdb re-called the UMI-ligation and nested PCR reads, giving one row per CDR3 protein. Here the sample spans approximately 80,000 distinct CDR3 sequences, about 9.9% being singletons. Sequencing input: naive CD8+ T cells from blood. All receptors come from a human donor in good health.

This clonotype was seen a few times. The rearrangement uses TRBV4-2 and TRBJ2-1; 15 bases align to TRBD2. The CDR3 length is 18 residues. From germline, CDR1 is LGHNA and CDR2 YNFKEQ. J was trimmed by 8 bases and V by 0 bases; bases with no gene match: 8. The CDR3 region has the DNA TGTGCCAGCAGCCAAGAGGGCCCAGGGACTAGCGGGAGGCATGAGCAGTTCTTC. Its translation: CASSQEGPGTSGRHEQFF.

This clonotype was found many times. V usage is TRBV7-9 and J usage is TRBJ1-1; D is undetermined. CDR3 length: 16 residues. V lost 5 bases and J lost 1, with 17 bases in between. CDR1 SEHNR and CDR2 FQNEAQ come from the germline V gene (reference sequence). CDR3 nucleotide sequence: TGTGCCAGCAGCCAACTCGGACGGACCGAGAACACTGAAGCTTTCTTT. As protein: CASSQLGRTENTEAFF.

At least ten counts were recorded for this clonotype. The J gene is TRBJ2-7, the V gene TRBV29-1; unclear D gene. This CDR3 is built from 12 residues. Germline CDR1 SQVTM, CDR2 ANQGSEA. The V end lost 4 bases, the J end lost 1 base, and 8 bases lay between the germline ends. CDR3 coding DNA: TGCAGCGTTGTAGGCTTGTCCTACGAGCAGTACTTC. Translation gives CSVVGLSYEQYF.

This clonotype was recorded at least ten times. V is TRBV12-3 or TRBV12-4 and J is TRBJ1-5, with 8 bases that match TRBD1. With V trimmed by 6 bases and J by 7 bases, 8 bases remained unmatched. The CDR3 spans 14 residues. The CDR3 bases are TGTGCCAGCAGGCAAACAGGGGGGGGACAGCCCCAGCATTTT. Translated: CASRQTGGGQPQHF.

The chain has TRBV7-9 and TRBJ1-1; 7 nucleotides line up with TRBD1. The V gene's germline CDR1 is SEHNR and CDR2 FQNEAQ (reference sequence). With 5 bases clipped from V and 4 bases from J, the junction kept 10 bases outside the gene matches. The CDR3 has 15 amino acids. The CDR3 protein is CASSRPDRVGTEAFF. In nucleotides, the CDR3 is TGTGCCAGCAGCCGACCCGACAGGGTGGGCACTGAAGCTTTCTTT.

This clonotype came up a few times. In nucleotides, the CDR3 is TGTGCCAGCGGAACCCACCAGAGGGAAAAACTGTTTTTT. Translated, it gives CASGTHQREKLFF. The chain employs TRBV27 and TRBJ1-4; no reliable D call. Trimming took off 8 bases at V and 8 bases at J, with 15 bases between the two ends. The CDR3 runs 13 residues. CDR1 and CDR2 from the germline V gene are MNHEY and SMNVEV (reference sequence).

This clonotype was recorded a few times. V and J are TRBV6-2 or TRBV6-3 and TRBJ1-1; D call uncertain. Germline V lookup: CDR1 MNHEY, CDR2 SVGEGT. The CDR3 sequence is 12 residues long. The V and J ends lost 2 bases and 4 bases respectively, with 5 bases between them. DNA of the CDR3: TGTGCCAGCAGTTACAGTGTCACTGAAGCTTTCTTT. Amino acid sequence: CASSYSVTEAFF.

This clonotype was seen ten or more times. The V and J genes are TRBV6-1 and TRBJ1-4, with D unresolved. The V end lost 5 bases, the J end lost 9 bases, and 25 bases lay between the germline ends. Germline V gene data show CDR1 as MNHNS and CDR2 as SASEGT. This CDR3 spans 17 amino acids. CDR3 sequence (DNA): TGTGCCAGCAGTACCTCCACTGGGGAGAAAACGATCAAAAAACTGTTTTTT. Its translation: CASSTSTGEKTIKKLFF.

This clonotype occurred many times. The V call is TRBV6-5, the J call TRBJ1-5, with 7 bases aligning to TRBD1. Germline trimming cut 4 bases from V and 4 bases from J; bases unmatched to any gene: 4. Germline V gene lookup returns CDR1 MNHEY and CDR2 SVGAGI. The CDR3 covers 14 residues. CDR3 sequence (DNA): TGTGCCAGCAGTTTACAGGGGAGAAATCAGCCCCAGCATTTT. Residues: CASSLQGRNQPQHF.